Sequencing of this TCR beta chain was carried out in a study of CD8+ T cells in alopecia areata listed by TCRdb under 2018. In terms of the full investigation: The treated patients, all with moderate-to-severe alopecia areata, were enrolled in an open-label pilot trial of oral tofacitinib given at 5 to 10 mg twice daily. Scalp tissue and sorted CD4+ and CD8+ peripheral blood T cells from patchy and totalis/universalis alopecia areata patients and from healthy controls were covered by human TCRbeta sequencing. Biopsies were taken from tofacitinib-treated patients at baseline and again at 4 and 24 weeks into treatment, and several of those patients also had a later scalp biopsy. Scalp clonality was compared across normal scalp (n=4), patchy alopecia areata scalp (n=8), and alopecia totalis/universalis scalp (n=8). The RNA source kit depended on sample type: the PAXgene miRNA kit for fixed scalp, the miRNeasy kit for PBMCs, and the RNeasy kit for mouse skin. The SALT score, which quantifies the percentage of affected scalp surface area, was used to measure disease severity in treated patients. Patients stayed on tofacitinib for 6 to 18 months and then had 6 months of follow-up off drug so that delayed response and recurrence could be assessed. TCRbeta CDR3 regions were amplified by immunoSEQ multiplex PCR using 35 Vbeta forward and 13 Jbeta reverse primers. High-throughput TCRbeta sequencing was used to examine T cell clonal expansion in alopecia areata in both the C3H/HeJ mouse model and human patients. Study-wide conclusions, independent of this receptor: Shared TCR sequences between patients were less evident than in mice, which may be partly attributable to HLA diversity in the patient population. Because the treated cohort was small and had just a single nonresponder, larger studies are needed to establish links between baseline CD8+ expansion and response. During tofacitinib treatment, many expanded lesional clones stuck around in both scalp and blood, and this persistence may partly explain why relapse happens after treatment is stopped. With tofacitinib, both scalp clonality and the number of expanded CD8+ clones among the top 100 scalp clones went down significantly. Compared with normal scalp, lesional scalp, particularly in alopecia totalis/universalis, had higher clonality and more expanded CD8+ clones, which suggests antigenic drive. Unlike mouse skin, where gammadelta T cells dominate, normal human skin contains resident alphabeta T cells that get sequenced too, which complicates analysis of the scalp TCR repertoire.

The time point label, read with the paper, signifies: roughly 24 weeks on oral tofacitinib. The intended sense of this specimen's treatment or condition label: oral pan-JAK inhibitor, 5-10 mg twice daily. Peripheral blood and lesional scalp punch biopsies were obtained from patients with alopecia areata. PBMCs were separated by density centrifugation and stained for CD3, CD4 and CD8, after which CD4+ and CD8+ T cells were sorted on a FACSAria. The library was produced with the immunoSEQ multiplex PCR assay. For TCR sequencing, RNA was extracted from every sample and reverse transcribed into cDNA to serve as template. First-strand cDNA was synthesized using SuperScript III with a 2:1 mix of oligo-dT and random hexamers. A synthetic immune receptor repertoire was used to assess amplification bias, and residual bias was removed computationally. Under the source paper's analysis protocol: Raw reads were preprocessed to remove errors, and CDR3 was defined by IMGT conventions from the conserved cysteine to phenylalanine. To get clonality, Shannon entropy was normalized by log2 of the number of productive unique TCRs and the result was subtracted from 1. Whether each scalp clone was CD4 or CD8 was inferred by checking scalp TCRbeta sequences against the CD4 and CD8 repertoires from sorted blood. This immuneACCESS table, as held by TCRdb, lists in-frame sequences with V and J called but not all clones. Of the missing ones, under half trace to an unresolved V gene in checked studies; the others have no known cause. V, J and clone size are those of that table, while D and trimming were read from the DNA. This sample is represented by over 70,000 clones; roughly 66% of them were singletons. About a quarter of the sample rests with the top ten.

From cysteine to phenylalanine, the CDR3 is 19 amino acids long. The only DNA kept is the CDR3, 57 bases in frame from the first base. Taken from the germline V gene, the CDR1 and CDR2 loops are SNHLY and FYNNEI. The germline V and J ends show losses of 3 bases and 0 bases respectively, and no gene match explains 6 bases of the junction. This clone showed up just once. Its antigen specificity is not known. No base-level quality is on record; no much larger clone is a single base apart. The source is a human donor with alopecia areata. This chain is built from TRBV2 and TRBJ2-6, with 12 junctional bases fitting TRBD2. This specimen consisted of CD8+ T cells sorted from blood, obtained at week 24, from a patient treated with tofacitinib. CDR3 loop: CASSDIGLAGISGANVLTF. The DNA reads as follows: TGTGCCAGCAGTGATATCGGACTAGCGGGAATCTCTGGGGCCAACGTCCTGACTTTC.